The text below deals with one T cell receptor beta chain. Germline V gene lookup returns CDR1 KGHSH and CDR2 LQKENI. V shed 6 bases, J shed 7 bases, and the junction held 4 bases outside the gene matches. CDR3 length equals 14 residues. This specimen belongs to a study of cytomegalovirus exposure and HLA in healthy donors. The PCR ran on 60 Vbeta and 13 Jbeta primers. Sequencing used immunoSEQ multiplex PCR; TCRdb keeps in-frame clones, though not all of them. The sample lists more than 75,000 clones, over 80% occurring once. The specimen was PBMCs. The gene calls are TRBV18 and TRBJ1-4; TRBD1 aligns across 11 bases. This clonotype was sampled from a man in his late teens or twenties in good health and CMV-seronegative. CDR3 region: CASSPGTGGEKLFF. CDR3 nucleotide sequence: TGTGCCAGCTCCCCCGGGACAGGGGGTGAAAAACTGTTTTTT.